This T cell receptor beta chain is from a study of blood T cells in healthy people across ages. The use of a sample-barcoded 5' primer and a J-beta primer mix characterized a second PCR of roughly 6 to 11 cycles. TCRdb reprocessed the 5' RACE reads with MiXCR, giving one entry per CDR3 protein. The repertoire holds approximately 780,000 distinct CDR3 sequences, roughly 24% seen once, with about 3% in the top ten. This clonotype was seen a few times. Its specificity is not known. Findings of the study overall: Diversity figures based on one million T cells were deemed too low.

There are 12 residues in the CDR3. V lost 6 bases and J lost 5, with 7 bases in between. Germline V gives CDR1 MDHEN, CDR2 SYDVKM. This sample was shared with a second study, whose subject was T cells of mothers and their children. That source adds: All donors were healthy and Caucasian; they were a few mothers and their six children. Sequencing got over 10 million TCR beta CDR3 reads from each mother and some 3 million from each child. No clones detected were persistent microchimeric T cell clones.

The rearrangement joins TRBV28 to TRBJ2-2; D is ambiguous. The sequence was obtained from a boy aged 5-17 years in good health. Sequenced sample: blood. CDR3 in DNA: TGTGCCAGCAGACCTGTTACCGGGGAGCTGTTTTTT. Its protein is CASRPVTGELFF.